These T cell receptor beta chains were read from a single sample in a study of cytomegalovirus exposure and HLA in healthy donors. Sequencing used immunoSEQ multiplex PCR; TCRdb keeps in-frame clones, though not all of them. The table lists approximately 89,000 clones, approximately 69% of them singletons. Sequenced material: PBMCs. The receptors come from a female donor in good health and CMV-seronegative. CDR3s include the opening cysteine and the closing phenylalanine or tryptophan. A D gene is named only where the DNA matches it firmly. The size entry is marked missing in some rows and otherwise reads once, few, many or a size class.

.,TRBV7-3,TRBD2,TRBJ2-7,TGTGCCAGCAGCCCCCGACTCGGACTAGCGGGAGATTACGAGCAGTACTTC,CASSPRLGLAGDYEQYF
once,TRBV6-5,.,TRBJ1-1,TGTGCCAGCAGTTACTCGAGAGTCACTGAAGCTTTCTTT,CASSYSRVTEAFF
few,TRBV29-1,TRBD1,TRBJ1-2,TGCAGCGCGAAAAAGGGGGCCCAGGGGAACTATGGCTACACCTTC,CSAKKGAQGNYGYTF
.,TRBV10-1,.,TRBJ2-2,TGCGCCAGCAGCCCCGCAGGAACCGGGGAGCTGTTTTTT,CASSPAGTGELFF
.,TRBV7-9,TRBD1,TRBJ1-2,TGTGCCAGCAGCTTTTCACAGGGGCGGAGCGGCTACACCTTC,CASSFSQGRSGYTF
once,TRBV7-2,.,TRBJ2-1,TGTGCCATCCCCGGACGACTAGACTACAATGAGCAGTTCTTC,CAIPGRLDYNEQFF
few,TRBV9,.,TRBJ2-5,TGTGCCAGCAGCGTAGTGGGGACTGGGGGACGGGAGACCCAGTACTTC,CASSVVGTGGRETQYF
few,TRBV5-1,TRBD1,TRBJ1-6,TGCGCCAGCAGCTTTTCAGGGGGCAACAATTCACCCCTCCACTTT,CASSFSGGNNSPLHF
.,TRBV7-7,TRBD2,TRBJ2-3,TGTGCTAGCAGCCCGACTAGCGGGGGATTAGATACGCAGTATTTT,CASSPTSGGLDTQYF
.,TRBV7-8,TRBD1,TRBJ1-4,TGTGCCAGCAGCAAGGGGGACAGTCAAGAAAAACTGTTTTTT,CASSKGDSQEKLFF
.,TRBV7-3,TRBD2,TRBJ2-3,TGTGCCAGCAGTCCACTAGCGGGAGCCCCCGATACGCAGTATTTT,CASSPLAGAPDTQYF
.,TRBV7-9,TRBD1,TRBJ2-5,TGTGCCAGCATGCTGGGACAGGGGGCTCGAGAGACCCAGTACTTC,CASMLGQGARETQYF
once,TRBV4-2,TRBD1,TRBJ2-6,TGTGCCAGCAGCCAAGAGGGGACAGGGGCTGGGGCCAACGTCCTGACTTTC,CASSQEGTGAGANVLTF
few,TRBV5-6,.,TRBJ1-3,TGTGCCAGCAGCTTGGGCAGGACAGCCGCCTCTGGAAACACCATATATTTT,CASSLGRTAASGNTIYF
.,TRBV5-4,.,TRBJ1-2,TGTGCCAGCAGCCAGTTACAGGGTACCCCCCACACCTTC,CASSQLQGTPHTF
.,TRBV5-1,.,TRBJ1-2,TGCGCCAGCAGCTTACTAGGACGGGTTCATCACACCTTC,CASSLLGRVHHTF
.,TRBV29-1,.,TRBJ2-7,TGCAGCGCCTCGGGCGGGGTCTACGAGCAGTACTTC,CSASGGVYEQYF
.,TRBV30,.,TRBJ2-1,TGTGCCTGGAGTGTAGTCAGGATGCAGTTCTTC,CAWSVVRMQFF
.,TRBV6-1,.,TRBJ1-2,TGTGCCAGCAGTGAAGCGTACAGGGCCTCTAGGGGCTACACCTTC,CASSEAYRASRGYTF
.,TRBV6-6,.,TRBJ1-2,TGTGCCAGCAGTCCGGACAGTGATGGCTACACCTTC,CASSPDSDGYTF
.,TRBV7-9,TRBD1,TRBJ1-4,TGTGCCAGCAGCTCCACCCGGAGGGGGCAGGAAAAACTGTTTTTT,CASSSTRRGQEKLFF
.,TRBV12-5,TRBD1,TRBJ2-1,TGTGCTAGTGGTTTGGGGACAGGGGGAAACGAGCAGTTCTTC,CASGLGTGGNEQFF
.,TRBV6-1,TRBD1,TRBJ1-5,TGTGCCAGCAGTGATGGGACAGGGGGTTTCAATCAGCCCCAGCATTTT,CASSDGTGGFNQPQHF
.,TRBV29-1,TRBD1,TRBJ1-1,TGCAGCGTTGAAAGCCAGGGGGCTACTAGTGGGGCTTTCTTT,CSVESQGATSGAFF
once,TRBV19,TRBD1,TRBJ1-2,TGTGCCAGCGGACCGGGACAGGGGGCTCTCGGCTACACCTTC,CASGPGQGALGYTF
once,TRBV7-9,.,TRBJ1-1,TGTGCCAGCAGCTTAACGGAGGACACTGAAGCTTTCTTT,CASSLTEDTEAFF
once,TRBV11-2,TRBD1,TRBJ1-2,TGTGCCAGCAGCCCCCGGGGACAGCCTTTCCGGAGGACCTTC,CASSPRGQPFRRTF
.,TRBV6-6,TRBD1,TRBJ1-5,TGTGCCAGCAGTCAACAGGGGGCGAAGAATCAGCCCCAGCATTTT,CASSQQGAKNQPQHF
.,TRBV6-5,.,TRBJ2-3,TGTGCCAGCAGCGGGGGTGATACGCAGTATTTT,CASSGGDTQYF
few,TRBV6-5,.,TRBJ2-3,TGTGCCAGCAGTTACGGGGGGGCGACAGATACGCAGTATTTT,CASSYGGATDTQYF
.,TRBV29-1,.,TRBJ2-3,TGCAGCGTTGTCGACTTCAGTCTACACACAGATACGCAGTATTTT,CSVVDFSLHTDTQYF
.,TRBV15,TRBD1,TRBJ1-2,TGTGCCACCAGCAAACTTCCGGGACAGGGATTCTATGGCTACACCTTC,CATSKLPGQGFYGYTF
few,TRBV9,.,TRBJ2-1,TGTGCCAGCAGCGTAGGCCAGGGTTCCTACAATGAGCAGTTCTTC,CASSVGQGSYNEQFF
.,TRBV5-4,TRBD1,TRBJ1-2,TGTGCCAGCAGCCCCGACAGGGGTGGAGGCTACACCTTC,CASSPDRGGGYTF
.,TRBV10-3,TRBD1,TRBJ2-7,TGTGCCATCAGTGAGGGACAGGGAGCTAACGAGCAGTACTTC,CAISEGQGANEQYF
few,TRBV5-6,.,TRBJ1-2,TGTGCCAGCAGCTTGGGAACGTGGGCAGGGGAAGGCTACACCTTC,CASSLGTWAGEGYTF
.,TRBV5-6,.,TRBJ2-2,TGTGCCAGCAGTTTCCGGGACTTAAACACCGGGGAGCTGTTTTTT,CASSFRDLNTGELFF
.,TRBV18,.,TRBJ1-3,TGTGCCAGCTCACCGGCCACAGGTTTGGATTCAGGAAACACCATATATTTT,CASSPATGLDSGNTIYF
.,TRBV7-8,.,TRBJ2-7,TGTGCCAGCAGCTTAGCGCTAACTAGTCGGGCCTACGAGCAGTACTTC,CASSLALTSRAYEQYF
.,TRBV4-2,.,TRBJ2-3,TGTGCCAGCAGCCAAGGGGAGCGCAGCGGCCACACAGATACGCAGTATTTT,CASSQGERSGHTDTQYF
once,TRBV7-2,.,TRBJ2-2,TGTGCCAGCAGCTTAGGAGACTACGCGAACACCGGGGAGCTGTTTTTT,CASSLGDYANTGELFF
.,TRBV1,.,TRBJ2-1,TGCACCAGCAGCCCACCGGGACTAGCGGCCTACAATGAGCAGTTCTTC,CTSSPPGLAAYNEQFF
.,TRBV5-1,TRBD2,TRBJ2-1,TGCGCCAGCCGGGCGGGACTAGGTGGCAATGAGCAGTTCTTC,CASRAGLGGNEQFF
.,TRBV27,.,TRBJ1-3,TGTGCCAGCAGTCCATCAGGGGGAAACACCATATATTTT,CASSPSGGNTIYF
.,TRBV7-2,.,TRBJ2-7,TGTGCCAGCACCGCCTCCGTTGCCGTGCTATACGAGCAGTACTTC,CASTASVAVLYEQYF